This is a list of T cell receptor beta chains from one sample in a study of sequential checkpoint blockade in melanoma. This table comes from immunoSEQ multiplex PCR, and its TCRdb copy is limited to in-frame clones, with some not included. This table has some 17,000 clones, roughly 69% appearing once. The source was CD8+ T cells sorted from blood (inferred from file names), collected from a patient given nivolumab and ipilimumab in sequence. All receptors derive from a human donor with melanoma. Both conserved end residues are part of each CDR3. D genes are given only for firm matches. Part of the rows lack a size; the others show once, few, many or a class for expanded clones.

V	D	size	J	CDR3	DNA
TRBV5-6	TRBD1	NA	TRBJ2-3	CASSRGTGTNTDTQYF	TGTGCCAGCAGCCGTGGGACAGGGACTAACACAGATACGCAGTATTTT
TRBV5-4	NA	NA	TRBJ2-1	CASSSGLSDNEQFF	TGTGCCAGCAGCTCGGGACTCTCCGACAATGAGCAGTTCTTC
TRBV19	NA	NA	TRBJ1-1	CASSTWNTEAFF	TGTGCCAGTAGTACCTGGAACACTGAAGCTTTCTTT
TRBV2	NA	NA	TRBJ2-1	CASTGLTSSYNEQFF	TGTGCCAGCACCGGACTAACAAGCTCCTACAATGAGCAGTTCTTC
TRBV5-4	NA	NA	TRBJ2-3	CASTTVPTDTQYF	TGTGCCAGCACCACAGTTCCCACAGATACGCAGTATTTT
TRBV2	NA	NA	TRBJ2-3	CASSEGTALTDTQYF	TGTGCCAGCAGTGAAGGGACAGCTCTCACAGATACGCAGTATTTT
TRBV27	NA	NA	TRBJ1-5	CASSMSRNQPQHF	TGTGCCAGCAGTATGAGCCGCAATCAGCCCCAGCATTTT
TRBV4-2	TRBD1	few	TRBJ1-1	CASSQDRTGWNTEAFF	TGTGCCAGCAGCCAAGACAGGACAGGGTGGAACACTGAAGCTTTCTTT
TRBV13	NA	NA	TRBJ2-1	CASSSLDEQFF	TGTGCCAGCAGCTCATTAGATGAGCAGTTCTTC
TRBV5-6	TRBD2	few	TRBJ2-3	CASSVAGLAGLTDTQYF	TGTGCCAGCAGCGTGGCAGGACTAGCGGGGCTCACAGATACGCAGTATTTT
TRBV18	TRBD1	NA	TRBJ1-4	CASSPQGAWANEKLFF	TGTGCCAGCTCACCCCAGGGGGCGTGGGCTAATGAAAAACTGTTTTTT
TRBV4-1	NA	NA	TRBJ2-3	CASSLKTGATDTQYF	TGCGCCAGCAGCCTCAAGACGGGAGCCACAGATACGCAGTATTTT
TRBV5-6	NA	NA	TRBJ2-7	CASTPAQGQGLSSYEQYF	TGTGCCAGCACTCCGGCCCAAGGCCAGGGATTGTCCTCCTACGAGCAGTACTTC
TRBV27	TRBD1	NA	TRBJ2-7	CASSPYRGDYEQYF	TGTGCCAGCAGTCCCTACAGGGGAGACTACGAGCAGTACTTC
TRBV11-3	TRBD2	NA	TRBJ2-1	CASSPGTSGNNEQFF	TGTGCCAGCAGCCCCGGGACTAGCGGAAACAATGAGCAGTTCTTC
TRBV4-1	TRBD2	NA	TRBJ2-1	CASSPTAGLANAFEQFF	TGCGCCAGCAGCCCCACGGCGGGACTAGCGAATGCATTTGAGCAGTTCTTC
TRBV4-2	TRBD2	few	TRBJ2-1	CASSLDGGSYNEQFF	TGTGCCAGCAGCTTAGACGGGGGGTCCTACAATGAGCAGTTCTTC
TRBV6-1	NA	few	TRBJ2-7	CASSERDGSYEQYF	TGTGCCAGCAGTGAGCGGGACGGCTCCTACGAGCAGTACTTC